The source of this TCR beta chain is a study of OX40 agonist ivuxolimab in advanced cancers. Only in-frame clones appear in the TCRdb table, and some are missing; sequencing was by immunoSEQ multiplex PCR. Of under 90,000 clones listed, around 85% are singletons. The CDR3 covers 16 residues. Per germline, CDR1 LNHDA and CDR2 SQIVND (reference sequence). The J segment lost 2 bases and the V segment lost 2 bases, leaving 6 bases of the junction unmatched. This receptor was taken from an adult with an advanced solid tumor such as melanoma, head and neck, liver or kidney cancer. Sample: CD4+ or CD8+ T cells sorted from blood, taken in a trial of the OX40 agonist ivuxolimab. The chain links TRBV19 to TRBJ2-5; 9 bases agree with TRBD2. The CDR3 loop reads CASSILVAGAQETQYF. The CDR3 coding sequence is TGTGCCAGTAGTATATTGGTAGCGGGGGCACAAGAGACCCAGTACTTC.